These 14 T cell receptor beta chains came from one sample sequenced in a study of vaccination and CD4 T cells after COVID-19. Their antigens are not known. With the Oncomine TCR Beta short-read assay, DNA from cultured CD4+ T cells was sequenced. TCRdb analysed the PCR reads with MiXCR anew, one entry per CDR3 protein. The sample comprises about 14,000 distinct CDR3 sequences, roughly 61% of which are singletons, and approximately 8% rests with the top ten. Regarding treatment: roughly ten-day PBMC culture with coronavirus spike peptide pools or control peptides (ViraFEST assay). The sequenced material came from CD4+ T cells from blood, cultured in vitro. The receptors here all came from a human donor who had recovered from COVID-19.

V usage is TRBV19 and J usage is TRBJ1-2, with TRBD1 identical over 10 bases. Unmatched junction bases numbered 12, after V lost 7 bases and J lost 4 bases. Per the germline V gene, CDR1 is LNHDA and CDR2 is SQIVND (reference sequence). The CDR3 consists of 16 residues. The CDR3 sequence is CASILSGTGDGYGYTF. The CDR3 DNA reads TGTGCCAGTATTCTATCCGGGACAGGGGATGGCTATGGCTACACCTTC.

This CDR3 reads CASSSRGDGTEAFF. CDR3 nucleotide sequence: TGTGCCAGCTCCAGTCGAGGGGACGGCACTGAAGCTTTCTTT. This chain connects TRBV6-1 to TRBJ1-1; possible D gene TRBD1, 5 bases. This CDR3 contains 14 residues. Germline assignment: CDR1 MNHNS and CDR2 SASEGT. V lost 8 bases, J lost 4 bases, and 17 bases lay in between.

This clonotype was found a few times. The chain recombines TRBV15 with TRBJ2-2; D tentatively fits TRBD1 or TRBD2 (6 bases each). Germline-derived CDR1 and CDR2 are LNHNV and YYDKDF (reference sequence). The length of the CDR3 is 15 residues. Between the trimmed V and J ends, which lost 0 bases and 6 bases, there was a span of 11 bases. This chain's CDR3 is CATSRDFGGSGELFF. The CDR3 DNA is TGTGCCACCAGCAGAGATTTCGGGGGCTCCGGGGAGCTGTTTTTT.

The chain employs TRBV20-1 and TRBJ1-2, with D uncertain. The CDR3 consists of 13 residues. V shed 0 bases and J shed 8 bases, with 13 bases lying between them. CDR1 DFQATT and CDR2 SNEGSKA come from the germline V gene (reference sequence). The CDR3 sequence is CSARDGSRRGYTF. The DNA for the CDR3 is TGCAGTGCTAGAGATGGATCCCGGCGAGGCTACACCTTC.

This sequence joins TRBV6-5 and TRBJ2-1, with D perhaps given as TRBD1 or TRBD2 (6 bases each). Germline CDR1 and CDR2: MNHEY and SVGAGI. The CDR3 contains 17 residues. The germline V and J ends were trimmed by 0 bases and 7 bases, with 19 bases remaining between them. The DNA for the CDR3 is TGTGCCAGCAGTTACTCGAGCTCCAGGGGACTGTCAAATGAGCAGTTCTTC. This gives the protein CASSYSSSRGLSNEQFF.

This clonotype turned up a few times. This chain uses TRBV10-1 with TRBJ1-4, with D uncertain. The CDR3 extends over 14 amino acids. The ends were cut back, 4 bases at V and 11 bases at J, with 17 bases in the middle. Germline lookup yields CDR1 WNHNN and CDR2 SYGVQD (reference sequence). Written as DNA, the CDR3 is TGCGCCAGCAGTGCGGGTCCTCCGACGGGGAAACTGTTTTTT. It translates to CASSAGPPTGKLFF.

The chain has TRBV20-1 and TRBJ1-6; tentatively, D is TRBD1 (5 bases). V lost 3 bases and J 5 bases, leaving 11 bases between the germline ends. Germline V gives CDR1 DFQATT, CDR2 SNEGSKA (reference sequence). The CDR3 covers 14 residues. The CDR3 protein is CSARRTPNNSPLHF. The CDR3 DNA follows: TGCAGTGCTAGGCGGACACCCAATAATTCACCCCTCCACTTT.

The rearrangement joins TRBV7-3 to TRBJ2-5; D gene ambiguous. V was clipped by 0 bases and J by 1 base, with 3 bases between them. The CDR3 consists of 13 residues. Per germline, CDR1 SGHTA and CDR2 FQGTGA. The CDR3 loop is CASSLTFQETQYF. The CDR3, as DNA: TGTGCCAGCAGCTTAACCTTCCAAGAGACCCAGTACTTC.

The chain couples TRBV10-3 to TRBJ2-3; D uncertain. Germline V gene sequence: CDR1 ENHRY, CDR2 SYGVKD. This CDR3 is 14 amino acids long. Trimming took 3 bases from V and 5 from J, leaving 12 bases between them. DNA of the CDR3: TGTGCCATCAGTGACTCCTCCGCCGGAGATACGCAGTATTTT. Translating it yields CAISDSSAGDTQYF.

This clonotype was seen a single time. This rearrangement joins TRBV7-9 to TRBJ1-6, with a tentative D call TRBD1 (5 bases). The CDR3 is made up of 15 amino acids. V was cut by 2 bases and J by 7 bases, with 12 bases left in between. The germline gives CDR1 SEHNR, CDR2 FQNEAQ (reference sequence). CDR3 in DNA: TGTGCCAGCAGCTTAACTGGGGGAGTCAATTCACCCCTCCACTTT. This translates into CASSLTGGVNSPLHF.

This clonotype was detected only a few times. The chain joins TRBV2 to TRBJ2-2; possibly TRBD2 for D (5 bases). The V and J ends lost 5 bases and 5 bases respectively, with 15 bases between them. Germline CDR1 and CDR2: SNHLY and FYNNEI. The CDR3 spans 15 residues. The CDR3 bases are TGTGCCAGCAGTTTGACGGACCCGGGGACCGGGGAGCTGTTTTTT. It specifies CASSLTDPGTGELFF.

This chain uses TRBV30 with TRBJ2-3, with D uncertain. This CDR3 has 11 amino acids. Looked up from germline, CDR1 is GTSNPN and CDR2 is SVGIG (reference sequence). Trimming took 0 bases from V and 9 from J, leaving 7 bases between them. This CDR3 is CAWSVPGTQYF. The CDR3 coding sequence is TGTGCCTGGAGTGTACCGGGCACGCAGTATTTT.

This clonotype is categorized as medium-sized. The chain links TRBV20-1 to TRBJ2-7; the D gene is possibly TRBD2 (6 bases). The germline V and J ends were trimmed by 3 bases and 10 bases, with 13 bases remaining between them. CDR3 size: 11 residues. CDR1 is DFQATT and CDR2 is SNEGSKA in the germline V gene (reference sequence). The CDR3 bases are TGCAGTGCTAGGAAGGCGGGGATTCAGTACTTC. Amino acids: CSARKAGIQYF.

This chain uses TRBV20-1 with TRBJ1-2; TRBD1 agrees at 7 bases. In germline, CDR1 is DFQATT, CDR2 SNEGSKA (reference sequence). CDR3 length: 12 amino acids. V trimming: 6 bases; J trimming: 4 bases; junction bases outside the gene matches: 5. The CDR3 protein is CSADREAYGYTF. The CDR3 DNA reads as TGCAGTGCCGACAGGGAGGCCTATGGCTACACCTTC.